The rows below give T cell receptor beta chains drawn from one sample of a study of blood T cell repertoires in COVID-19. Assay used: immunoSEQ multiplex PCR; TCRdb lists only in-frame clones, some missing. The sample comprises 45,000 to 50,000 clones, about nine tenths of which are singletons, and roughly 10% rests with the top ten. The specimen was peripheral blood. The receptors come from a human donor in a cohort sampled during active COVID-19. Both conserved end residues are part of each CDR3. The D gene is left open where the match is weak. Not every row has a clone size; where given, it reads once, few, many or a size class.

13 | TRBJ2-3 | TRBV3-1/TRBV3-2 | - | - | CASSQDREDTQYF | TGTGCCAGCAGCCAAGACCGCGAGGATACGCAGTATTTT
14 | TRBJ2-3 | TRBV7-9 | TRBD2 | - | CASSLLAGGYTQYF | TGTGCCAGCAGCTTATTGGCCGGGGGGTACACGCAGTATTTT
15 | TRBJ2-1 | TRBV7-3 | - | - | CASSPPGSPYNEQFF | TGTGCCAGCAGCCCACCAGGCTCTCCCTACAATGAGCAGTTCTTC
14 | TRBJ1-5 | TRBV19 | TRBD1 | - | CASSIRDSNQPQHF | TGTGCCAGTAGTATCCGGGACAGTAATCAGCCCCAGCATTTT
12 | TRBJ2-7 | TRBV10-1 | - | few | CASSVQAYEQYF | TGCGCCAGCAGTGTACAGGCCTACGAGCAGTACTTC
16 | TRBJ2-1 | TRBV9 | - | - | CASSRRWQGDKNEQFF | TGTGCCAGCAGCCGACGTTGGCAGGGTGATAAAAATGAGCAGTTCTTC
15 | TRBJ1-5 | TRBV6-5 | TRBD1 | once | CATNRDSRSNQPQHF | TGTGCCACAAACCGGGACAGCAGGAGCAATCAGCCCCAGCATTTT
15 | TRBJ1-2 | TRBV4-2 | TRBD1 | - | CASSASDRGDYGYTF | TGTGCCAGCAGCGCCTCCGACAGGGGAGACTATGGCTACACCTTC
15 | TRBJ2-5 | TRBV5-8 | - | once | CASSKLDSSQETQYF | TGTGCCAGCAGCAAACTGGACAGCTCACAAGAGACCCAGTACTTC
16 | TRBJ2-3 | TRBV13 | TRBD1 | - | CASSSTGVRLSGTQYF | TGTGCCAGCAGCTCTACAGGGGTGCGATTATCCGGTACGCAGTATTTT
15 | TRBJ1-2 | TRBV27 | - | - | CASTGGASSDYGYTF | TGTGCCAGCACGGGGGGCGCGTCATCTGACTATGGCTACACCTTC
13 | TRBJ1-2 | TRBV2 | TRBD1 | - | CASGDSPPYGYTF | TGTGCCAGCGGGGACAGCCCTCCCTATGGCTACACCTTC
15 | TRBJ1-1 | TRBV11-3 | - | - | CASSSLGEGGTEAFF | TGTGCCAGCAGCTCGCTCGGGGAGGGAGGAACTGAAGCTTTCTTT
14 | TRBJ2-3 | TRBV2 | TRBD1 | - | CASRMTGGTDTQYF | TGTGCCAGCAGAATGACAGGGGGCACAGATACGCAGTATTTT
11 | TRBJ2-3 | TRBV10-3 | TRBD1 | - | CAVGTGDTQYF | TGTGCCGTGGGGACAGGAGATACGCAGTATTTT
14 | TRBJ1-4 | TRBV9 | - | - | CASSGGPPDEKLFF | TGTGCCAGCAGCGGAGGCCCCCCGGATGAAAAACTGTTTTTT
16 | TRBJ2-1 | TRBV19 | TRBD1 | - | CASSPPGTGGRNEQFF | TGTGCCAGTAGTCCCCCCGGGACAGGGGGGAGGAATGAGCAGTTCTTC
16 | TRBJ2-2 | TRBV18 | - | - | CASSPAGNTNTGELFF | TGTGCCAGCTCACCCGCCGGGAATACGAACACCGGGGAGCTGTTTTTT
14 | TRBJ2-5 | TRBV3-1/TRBV3-2 | TRBD2 | - | CASRVSGGQETQYF | TGTGCCAGCAGAGTTAGCGGGGGCCAAGAGACCCAGTACTTC
15 | TRBJ2-2 | TRBV7-2 | - | - | CASSLSPGGTGELFF | TGTGCCAGCAGCTTAAGCCCCGGGGGTACCGGGGAGCTGTTTTTT
14 | TRBJ1-5 | TRBV19 | - | few | CASRETGMNQPQHF | TGTGCCAGTAGGGAGACAGGAATGAATCAGCCCCAGCATTTT
14 | TRBJ2-3 | TRBV4-1 | TRBD2 | - | CASSRSGGTDTQYF | TGCGCCAGCAGCCGTAGCGGGGGGACAGATACGCAGTATTTT
16 | TRBJ1-5 | TRBV28 | TRBD1 | - | CASSLLQGVRLGAQHF | TGTGCCAGCAGTTTATTACAGGGGGTAAGGCTTGGAGCCCAGCATTTT
13 | TRBJ1-5 | TRBV15 | - | once | CATSIQGLQPQHF | TGTGCCACCAGTATCCAGGGTCTCCAGCCCCAGCATTTT
11 | TRBJ2-1 | TRBV7-9 | - | - | CASSLKTEQFF | TGTGCCAGCAGCTTAAAAACAGAGCAGTTCTTC
14 | TRBJ1-1 | TRBV7-9 | TRBD1 | - | CASSRDWGQGTAFF | TGTGCCAGCAGCCGCGATTGGGGACAGGGAACAGCTTTCTTT
14 | TRBJ2-5 | TRBV19 | TRBD1 | - | CASSIQAGGETQYF | TGTGCCAGTAGTATCCAGGCAGGGGGAGAGACCCAGTACTTC
16 | TRBJ2-7 | TRBV20-1 | - | - | CSASRTGSLGWDEQYF | TGCAGTGCTAGTAGAACAGGGTCCTTGGGATGGGACGAGCAGTACTTC
14 | TRBJ2-3 | TRBV5-1 | TRBD2 | - | CASSLSGGTDTQYF | TGCGCCAGCAGCTTGAGCGGGGGGACAGATACGCAGTATTTT